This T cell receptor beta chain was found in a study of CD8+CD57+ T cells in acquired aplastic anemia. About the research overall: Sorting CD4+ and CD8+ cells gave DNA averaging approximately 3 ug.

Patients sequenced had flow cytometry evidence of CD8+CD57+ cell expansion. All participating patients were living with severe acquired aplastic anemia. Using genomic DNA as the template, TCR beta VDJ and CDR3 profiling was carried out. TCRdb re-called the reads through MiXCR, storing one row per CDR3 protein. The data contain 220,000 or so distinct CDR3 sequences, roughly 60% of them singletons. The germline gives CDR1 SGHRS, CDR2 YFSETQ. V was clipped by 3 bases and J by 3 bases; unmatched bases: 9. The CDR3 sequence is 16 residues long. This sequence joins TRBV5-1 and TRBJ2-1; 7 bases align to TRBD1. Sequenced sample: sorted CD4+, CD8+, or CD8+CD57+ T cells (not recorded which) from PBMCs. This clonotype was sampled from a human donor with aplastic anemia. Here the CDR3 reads CASSSGQVGFYNEQFF. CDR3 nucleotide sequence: TGCGCCAGCAGCTCAGGACAGGTGGGGTTCTACAATGAGCAGTTCTTC.